The TCR beta chain under discussion was sequenced for a study of T cell repertoires in cytomegalovirus infection. Study-level information: HLA-B-restricted CMV epitopes that are well studied were used alongside recently identified HLA-C-restricted ones. Public signatures in TCR beta pointed to CMV infection and matching HLA type. Study findings and constraints: Public TCR beta family frequency separated CMV-and-HLA carriers, including in an independent cohort. Ex vivo responses were dominated by HLA-C-restricted CMV-specific TCR beta clonotypes.

This clonotype was counted only a few times. Its specificity is unknown. Trimming left V 3 bases short and J 6 bases short, with 13 bases between. The CDR3 is 14 amino acids. Germline assignment: CDR1 MNHEY and CDR2 SMNVEV (reference sequence). TCRdb re-derived calls from the reads in MiXCR, one entry per CDR3 protein. The table lists around 900,000 distinct CDR3 sequences, under 40% of them singletons, with around 15% in the top ten. The source material was cultured CD8+ T cells from PBMCs, sampled from culture after CMV antigen stimulation. The receptor was isolated from a human donor in good health (CMV status not recorded). Some clones in this sample may be carry-over from other donors' samples. The chain uses TRBV27 and TRBJ2-3; a weak D match, TRBD1 (6 bases). In DNA form, the CDR3 reads TGTGCCAGCAGTTTGCAAACAGGGAGCGATACGCAGTATTTT. This translates into CASSLQTGSDTQYF.